This TCR beta chain emerged from a study of CD8 T cells in Susac syndrome. Study-wide findings and caveats: It was acknowledged in the study that the number of individuals who were included in its TCR sequencing and HLA analysis was relatively small.

With respect to this clonotype: What it binds is unknown.

V was pared by 4 bases and J by 2 bases, with 13 bases between. This CDR3 spans 15 amino acids. Per the germline V gene, CDR1 is SGHRS and CDR2 is YFSETQ. Negative magnetic isolation gave CD8+ and CD4+ cells; FACS enriched CD8+ TEMRA. cDNA came from approximately 0.5 to 1 ug RNA primed by random hexamers. An immunoSEQ multiplex PCR amplified TCR beta CDR3 over 54 Vbeta and 13 Jbeta. TCRdb fed the immunoSEQ multiplex PCR reads into MiXCR, producing one record per CDR3 protein. The table has about 160,000 distinct CDR3 sequences, about 91% seen once. Sequencing used CD4+ T cells from PBMCs. V and J are TRBV5-1 and TRBJ2-1; D uncertain. The sequence was collected from a human donor in good health. The DNA of the CDR3 is TGCGCCAGCAGCAGTACAGTGACCACCTACAATGAGCAGTTCTTC. Its translation: CASSSTVTTYNEQFF.